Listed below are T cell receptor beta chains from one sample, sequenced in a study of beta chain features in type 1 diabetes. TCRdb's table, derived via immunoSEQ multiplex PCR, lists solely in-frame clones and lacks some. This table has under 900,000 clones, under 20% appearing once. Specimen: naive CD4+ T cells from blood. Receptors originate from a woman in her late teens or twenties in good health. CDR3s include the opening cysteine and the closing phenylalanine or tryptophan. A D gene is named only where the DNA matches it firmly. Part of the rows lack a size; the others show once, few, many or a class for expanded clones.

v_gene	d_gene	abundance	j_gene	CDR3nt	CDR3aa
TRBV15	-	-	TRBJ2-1	TGTGCCACCAGCGGAGCGGGTTATGAGCAGTTCTTC	CATSGAGYEQFF
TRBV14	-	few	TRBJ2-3	TGTGCCAGCAGCCAATCTTACTCCACAGATACGCAGTATTTT	CASSQSYSTDTQYF
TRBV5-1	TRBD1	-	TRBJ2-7	TGCGCCAGCGCCTTTCTCCCGGGACAGGGGGTCTACGAGCAGTACTTC	CASAFLPGQGVYEQYF
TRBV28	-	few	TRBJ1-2	TGTGCCAGCAGTCGGACAGCTAACTATGGCTACACCTTC	CASSRTANYGYTF
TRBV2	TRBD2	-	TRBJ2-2	TGTGCCAGCAGTGGACACAGCGGGAGAGGCGGGGAGCTGTTTTTT	CASSGHSGRGGELFF
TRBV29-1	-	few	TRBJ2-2	TGCAGCGTCCAGCCGAGTGGACGGAAAGAGGTGCTGTTTTTT	CSVQPSGRKEVLFF
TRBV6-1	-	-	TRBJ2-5	TGTGCCAGCCTCTTAGAGACCCAGTACTTC	CASLLETQYF
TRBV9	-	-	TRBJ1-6	TGTGCCAGCAGCGTAGCATCGCAGGGCGGCTCACCCCTCCACTTT	CASSVASQGGSPLHF
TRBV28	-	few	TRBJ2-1	TGTGCCAGCGCGAATACCGGGACTTGGAGTTACAATGAGCAGTTCTTC	CASANTGTWSYNEQFF
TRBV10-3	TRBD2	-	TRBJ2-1	TGTGCCATCAGTGGGGACTACGGCAATGAGCAGTTCTTC	CAISGDYGNEQFF
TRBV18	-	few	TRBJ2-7	TGTGCCAGCTCACCCGGGATTGTCTCCTACGAGCAGTACTTC	CASSPGIVSYEQYF
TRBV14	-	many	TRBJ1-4	TGTGCCAGCAGCCAAGCGGGAAATGAAAAACTGTTTTTT	CASSQAGNEKLFF
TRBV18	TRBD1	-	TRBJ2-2	TGTGCCAGCTCACCATCTATCCGGGACAGCCAGACCGGGGAGCTGTTTTTT	CASSPSIRDSQTGELFF
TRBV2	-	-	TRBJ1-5	TGTGCCAGCAGCTCTGAAATAAATCAGCCCCAGCATTTT	CASSSEINQPQHF
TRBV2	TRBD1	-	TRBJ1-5	TGTGCCAGCAGTGGACAGGGGTCCGGCAATCAGCCCCAGCATTTT	CASSGQGSGNQPQHF
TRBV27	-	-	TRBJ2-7	TGTGCCAGCAGGAAGGGACATCTAAAAGGCTACGAGCAGTACTTC	CASRKGHLKGYEQYF
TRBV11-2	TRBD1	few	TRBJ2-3	TGTGCCAGCAGCTTAGAAGAAGGTCAGGGGGCGCAGGCGGATACGCAGTATTTT	CASSLEEGQGAQADTQYF
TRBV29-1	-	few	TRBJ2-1	TGCAGCGTTGAAGAGGGAAGCGCCGCGTCCTACAATGAGCAGTTCTTC	CSVEEGSAASYNEQFF
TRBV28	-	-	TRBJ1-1	TGTGCCAGTTCCCCGAGACGGGTTAGAAGTGATTTCTTT	CASSPRRVRSDFF
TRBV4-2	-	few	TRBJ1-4	TGTGCCAGCAGCCAAGCGAGGGGAGCAACTAATGAAAAACTGTTTTTT	CASSQARGATNEKLFF
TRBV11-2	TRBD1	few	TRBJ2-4	TGTGCCAGCAGCTCCGCCCTCAGGACAGGGCGGGCCAAAAACATTCAGTACTTC	CASSSALRTGRAKNIQYF
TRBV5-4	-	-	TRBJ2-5	TGTGCCAGCAGCTTTAACATCGCAAAGAGAGAGACCCAGTACTTC	CASSFNIAKRETQYF
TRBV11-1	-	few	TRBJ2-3	TGTGCCAGCAGCATAGGAGAGTATACGCAGTATTTT	CASSIGEYTQYF
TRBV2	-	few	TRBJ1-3	TGTGCCAGCACCACAAATCATGGACAGATCTCTGGAAACACCATATATTTT	CASTTNHGQISGNTIYF
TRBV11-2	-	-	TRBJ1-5	TGTGCCAGCAGCTCGGACAGAAATCAGCCCCAGCATTTT	CASSSDRNQPQHF
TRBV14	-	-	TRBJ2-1	TGTGCCAGCAGCCTCGTATGTTCACAGAGACTTAGCGTCAGCTCCTACAATGAGCAGTTCTTC	CASSLVCSQRLSVSSYNEQFF
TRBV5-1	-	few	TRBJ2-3	TGCGCCAGCAGCTTGGACCCTAATGAAGATACGCAGTATTTT	CASSLDPNEDTQYF
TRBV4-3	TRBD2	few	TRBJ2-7	TGCGCCAGCAGCCAAGATTGGCCTAGCGGAGACTACGAGCAGTACTTC	CASSQDWPSGDYEQYF
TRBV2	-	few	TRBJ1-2	TGTGCCAGCAGTGGTTTTGGCAGGGCTACCGGCTACACCTTC	CASSGFGRATGYTF
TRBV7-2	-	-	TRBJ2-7	TGTGCCAGCAGCTTAGCTGGGGCATCCTCCTACGAGCAGTACTTC	CASSLAGASSYEQYF
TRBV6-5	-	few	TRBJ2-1	TGTGCCAGCAGTTACTCGTTTAACAATGAGCAGTTCTTC	CASSYSFNNEQFF
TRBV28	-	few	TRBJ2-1	TGTGCCAGCAGTTTAGCGGGAAGAGAGAGCCCCTACAATGAGCAGTTCTTC	CASSLAGRESPYNEQFF
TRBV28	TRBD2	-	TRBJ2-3	TGTGCCAGCAGTTTATTCCGGGGGGGAGGGACAGATACGCAGTATTTT	CASSLFRGGGTDTQYF
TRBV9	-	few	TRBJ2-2	TGTGCCAGCAGCGTAGGGGGGAATAGTGGCACCGGGGAGCTGTTTTTT	CASSVGGNSGTGELFF
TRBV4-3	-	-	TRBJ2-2	TGCGCCAGCAGCCAAGGGACGTCTAGGGGGAGAACCGCAACCGGGGAGCTGTTTTTT	CASSQGTSRGRTATGELFF
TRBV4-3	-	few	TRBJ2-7	TGCGCCAGCAGCCAAGGAAGGTGGGACAACTACGAGCAGTACTTC	CASSQGRWDNYEQYF
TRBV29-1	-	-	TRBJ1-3	TGCAGCGTGGGCAACAGGGGAAACACCATATATTTT	CSVGNRGNTIYF
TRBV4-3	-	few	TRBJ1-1	TGCGCCAGCAGCCAAGAGGTAGGGATGAACACTGAAGCTTTCTTT	CASSQEVGMNTEAFF
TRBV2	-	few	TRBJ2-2	TGTGCCAGCAGTACGGGGGTGGGGGAGCTGTTTTTT	CASSTGVGELFF
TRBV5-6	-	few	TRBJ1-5	TGTGCCAGCAGCCGGCAGGGACGGTCCCAGCATTTT	CASSRQGRSQHF
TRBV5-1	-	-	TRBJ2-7	TGCGCCAGCAGCGATGGGGTCTCCTACGAGCAGTACTTC	CASSDGVSYEQYF
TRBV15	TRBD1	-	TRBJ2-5	TGTGCCACCAGCCGGGACAGGGGGATTGGGACCCAGTACTTC	CATSRDRGIGTQYF
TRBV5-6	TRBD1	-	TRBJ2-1	TGTGCCAGCAGAGAAACAGGGGGCCAACCTTCCTACAATGAGCAGTTCTTC	CASRETGGQPSYNEQFF
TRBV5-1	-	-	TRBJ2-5	TGCGCCAGCAGCTGGAGGGGATGGCGAGCCCAGGAGACCCAGTACTTC	CASSWRGWRAQETQYF
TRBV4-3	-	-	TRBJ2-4	TGCGCCAGCAGCCAACTGGGACAAGTGGGCAAAAACATTCAGTACTTC	CASSQLGQVGKNIQYF
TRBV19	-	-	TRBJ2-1	TGTGCCAGTAGTGTGACAGGTAGCTCCTACAATGAGCAGTTCTTC	CASSVTGSSYNEQFF
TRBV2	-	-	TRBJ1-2	TGTGCCAGCAGTGAAACACGCGGGGGGCTGAACTATGGCTACACCTTC	CASSETRGGLNYGYTF
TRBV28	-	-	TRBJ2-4	TGTGCCAGCAGTTTCGCAGGGGCTCTCCCAAACATTCAGTACTTC	CASSFAGALPNIQYF
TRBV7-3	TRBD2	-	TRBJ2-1	TGTGCCAGCAGCTATAGCGGGAGGGCCGATGAGCAGTTCTTC	CASSYSGRADEQFF
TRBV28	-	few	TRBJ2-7	TGTGCCAGCAGTTTGACCCCGGAGGAGCAGTACTTC	CASSLTPEEQYF